One and the same sample provided the 23 T cell receptor beta chains below, sequenced in a study of OX40 agonist ivuxolimab in advanced cancers. Profiled with immunoSEQ multiplex PCR; TCRdb holds only in-frame clones, not every one. In the table there are tens of thousands of clones, approximately 86% of which are singletons. Sequences were derived from CD4+ or CD8+ T cells sorted from blood, sampled in a trial of the OX40 agonist ivuxolimab. These receptors were taken from an adult with an advanced solid tumor such as melanoma, head and neck, liver or kidney cancer.

This chain connects TRBV7-6 to TRBJ2-1; D unresolved. V lost 0 bases, J lost 10 bases, and 16 bases lay in between. The CDR3 length is 15 residues. Looked up from germline, CDR1 is SGHVS and CDR2 is FNYEAQ. The CDR3 DNA reads TGTGCCAGCAGCTTAGCAGACGTCTCCGGACGGGAGCAGTTCTTC. Translated, it gives CASSLADVSGREQFF.

The chain combines TRBV9 with TRBJ1-1; unclear D gene. The CDR3 extends over 15 amino acids. Per the germline V gene, CDR1 is SGDLS and CDR2 is YYNGEE. V dropped 1 base and J dropped 1 base, with 11 bases sitting between them. The DNA of the CDR3 is TGTGCCAGCAGCGTACTGACGGAAGGGAACACTGAAGCTTTCTTT. Translating gives CASSVLTEGNTEAFF.

The chain uses TRBV6-5 and TRBJ1-1; the match to TRBD1 covers 7 bases. The CDR3 contains 12 residues. Losses at the gene ends were 7 bases for V and 5 bases for J; bases not matched to a gene: 4. Germline CDR1 MNHEY, CDR2 SVGAGI. For the CDR3, the DNA is TGTGCCAGCAAGACAGGGCGAACTGAAGCTTTCTTT. Residues: CASKTGRTEAFF.

For the CDR3, the DNA is TGTGCCAGCTCACCTCTTAATGGGACGCGGTACGAGCAGTACTTC. The encoded protein is CASSPLNGTRYEQYF. The chain carries TRBV18 and TRBJ2-7; D may match TRBD1 or TRBD2 (5 bases each). Trimming took 3 bases from V and 4 from J, leaving 16 bases between them. CDR1 and CDR2 from the germline V gene are KGHSH and LQKENI. The CDR3 is 15 amino acids. Full variable domain (missing parts from reference TRBV18 and TRBJ2-7): NAGVMQNPRHLVRRRGQEARLRCSPMKGHSHVYWYRQLPEEGLKFMVYLQKENIIDESGMPKERFSAEFPKEGPSILRIQQVVRGDSAAYFCASSPLNGTRYEQYFGPGTRLTVT.

The rearrangement uses TRBV7-8 and TRBJ1-4; D ambiguous. This CDR3 region has 15 residues. V shed 5 bases and J shed 2 bases, with 12 bases lying between them. The germline V gene has CDR1 SGHVS and CDR2 FQNEAQ. The CDR3 DNA reads as TGTGCCAGCAGCCCCTTGGGAGTTACTAATGAAAAACTGTTTTTT. Amino acid sequence: CASSPLGVTNEKLFF.

This rearrangement joins TRBV28 to TRBJ2-1, with a possible D match to TRBD2 (5 bases). From germline, CDR1 is MDHEN and CDR2 SYDVKM. CDR3 length: 15 residues. Trimming pared 5 bases from V and 4 bases from J, leaving 15 bases between. The CDR3 protein is CASSNRDYFYNEQFF. In nucleotides, the CDR3 is TGTGCCAGCAGTAACCGTGACTATTTTTACAATGAGCAGTTCTTC.

The chain joins TRBV9 to TRBJ2-7; unclear D gene. V dropped 3 bases and J dropped 5 bases, with 21 bases sitting between them. The length of the CDR3 is 16 residues. The germline gives CDR1 SGDLS, CDR2 YYNGEE. The chain's CDR3 is CASSAGPGPSPDEQYF. DNA for the CDR3: TGTGCCAGCAGCGCAGGTCCCGGCCCGAGCCCCGACGAGCAGTACTTC.

The chain joins TRBV7-9 to TRBJ2-7, with D perhaps matching TRBD2 (6 bases). The germline gives CDR1 SEHNR, CDR2 FQNEAQ (reference sequence). With 3 bases removed from V and 4 bases from J, the gap between germline ends came to 10 bases. CDR3 length: 13 residues. The CDR3 reads CASSFAGTYEQYF. In DNA form, the CDR3 reads TGTGCCAGCAGCTTTGCGGGAACATACGAGCAGTACTTC.

The V and J genes are TRBV9 and TRBJ2-5; D not certain. V was clipped by 0 bases and J by 5 bases, with 5 bases between them. The CDR3 is 12 residues long. Germline lookup yields CDR1 SGDLS and CDR2 YYNGEE. The CDR3 DNA reads as TGTGCCAGCAGCGTAGCTGTGGAGACCCAGTACTTC. Amino acid sequence: CASSVAVETQYF.

The chain carries TRBV5-5 and TRBJ2-1, with D possibly TRBD1 on 5 matching bases. CDR1 is SGHKS and CDR2 is YYEKEE in the germline V gene (reference sequence). Between the trimmed V and J ends, which lost 0 bases and 7 bases, there was a span of 14 bases. The CDR3 covers 15 residues. The CDR3 protein is CASSLGAGSANEQFF. CDR3 bases: TGTGCCAGCAGCTTGGGAGCAGGGTCGGCAAATGAGCAGTTCTTC. The full variable domain, with the rest looked up from reference TRBV5-5 and TRBJ2-1, is DAGVTQSPTHLIKTRGQQVTLRCSPISGHKSVSWYQQVLGQGPQFIFQYYEKEERGRGNFPDRFSARQFPNYSSELNVNALLLGDSALYLCASSLGAGSANEQFFGPGTRLTVL.

This chain joins TRBV6-1 and TRBJ1-1; tentatively, D is TRBD1 (6 bases). With 3 bases removed from V and 2 bases from J, the gap between germline ends came to 13 bases. This CDR3 has 15 amino acids. The germline V gene has CDR1 MNHNS and CDR2 SASEGT. CDR3 coding DNA: TGTGCCAGCAGTGACCCACCGACAGGAAACACTGAAGCTTTCTTT. This encodes CASSDPPTGNTEAFF.

V gene TRBV4-1 combines with J gene TRBJ1-2; 7 positions match TRBD1. The CDR3 spans 13 residues. Germline CDR1 reads MGHRA; CDR2 reads YSYEKL. V shed 4 bases and J 2 bases; nucleotides not matched to a gene: 1. For the CDR3, the DNA is TGCGCCAGCAGCCCGACAGGGAACTATGGCTACACCTTC. Its protein product is CASSPTGNYGYTF.

J is TRBJ2-7 and V is TRBV28, with D unclear. The CDR3 has 14 amino acids. V was trimmed by 3 bases and J by 1 base, leaving 10 bases between them. Germline lookup yields CDR1 MDHEN and CDR2 SYDVKM. CDR3 in DNA: TGTGCCAGCAGTTTGGCGGTAGCTTCCTACGAGCAGTACTTC. As protein: CASSLAVASYEQYF.

The chain uses TRBV5-5 and TRBJ2-1; TRBD1 aligns across 7 bases. Trimming removed 0 bases from V and 8 bases from J; junction bases left unmatched: 8. The germline gives CDR1 SGHKS, CDR2 YYEKEE (reference sequence). The CDR3 totals 15 residues. This CDR3 reads CASSLGQGVGHEQFF. The CDR3 nucleotides read TGTGCCAGCAGCTTGGGGCAGGGGGTAGGCCATGAGCAGTTCTTC.

The CDR3 loop reads CASSLPGEGGLNTEAFF. CDR3 bases: TGCGCCAGCAGCCTCCCGGGAGAGGGGGGATTGAACACTGAAGCTTTCTTT. The V call is TRBV4-1, the J call TRBJ1-1, with a possible D match to TRBD1 (6 bases). CDR1 and CDR2 (germline): MGHRA, YSYEKL. Trimming took 4 bases from V and 0 from J, leaving 18 bases between them. This CDR3 contains 17 residues.

J is TRBJ2-7 and V is TRBV6-4; 11 bases match TRBD1. Germline V gives CDR1 MRHNA, CDR2 SNTAGT. Unmatched junction bases numbered 11, after V lost 3 bases and J lost 1 base. This CDR3 region has 18 residues. Here the CDR3 reads CASSDLKIGDRGSYEQYV. The CDR3 DNA follows: TGTGCCAGCAGTGATTTGAAGATAGGGGACAGGGGGTCCTACGAGCAGTACGTC.

The gene calls are TRBV7-2 and TRBJ1-1; D perhaps matches TRBD1 (5 bases). The CDR3 is made up of 15 amino acids. Germline assignment: CDR1 SGHTA and CDR2 FQGNSA. Trimming left V 5 bases short and J 5 bases short, with 18 bases between. The CDR3 DNA follows: TGTGCCAGCAGCGATAAGCTGGGGCTAAGTACTGAAGCTTTCTTT. Its protein is CASSDKLGLSTEAFF.

CDR3 nucleotides: TGTGCCAGCAGCCATGCGGGGGGGGAGCAGTTCTTC. It translates to CASSHAGGEQFF. The chain recombines TRBV7-9 with TRBJ2-1; TRBD2 aligns across 9 bases. CDR3 length: 12 amino acids. Germline V lookup: CDR1 SEHNR, CDR2 FQNEAQ (reference sequence). Unmatched junction bases numbered 3, after V lost 5 bases and J lost 10 bases.

The chain couples TRBV7-7 to TRBJ2-1; 11 bases agree with TRBD1. CDR1 and CDR2 from the germline V gene are SSHAT and FNYEAQ (reference sequence). The length of the CDR3 is 15 residues. With V trimmed by 1 base and J by 9 bases, 5 bases remained unmatched. CDR3 nucleotides: TGTGCCAGCAGCTTAGACGGGACAGGGGGTCTTGAGCAGTTCTTC. Amino acid sequence: CASSLDGTGGLEQFF. Full variable domain (outside the CDR3, taken from reference TRBV7-7 and TRBJ2-1): GAGVSQSPRYKVTKRGQDVTLRCDPISSHATLYWYQQALGQGPEFLTYFNYEAQPDKSGLPSDRFSAERPEGSISTLTIQRTEQRDSAMYRCASSLDGTGGLEQFFGPGTRLTVL.

This sequence joins TRBV28 and TRBJ2-1; D remains ambiguous. The germline V gene has CDR1 MDHEN and CDR2 SYDVKM. The CDR3 covers 12 residues. Trimming pared 2 bases from V and 6 bases from J, leaving 5 bases between. In nucleotides, the CDR3 is TGTGCCAGCAGTTTACCCCCCAATGAGCAGTTCTTC. Translated: CASSLPPNEQFF.

The J gene is TRBJ2-5, the V gene TRBV6-1; D gene ambiguous. This CDR3 region has 14 residues. V gave up 6 bases and J gave up 2 bases, with 13 bases separating them. Germline CDR1 is MNHNS and CDR2 is SASEGT. The CDR3 DNA is TGTGCCAGCAGGCAAACAAAATTTCAAGAGACCCAGTACTTC. Protein: CASRQTKFQETQYF.

The chain joins TRBV6-5 to TRBJ2-1; 13 positions match TRBD2. The germline gives CDR1 MNHEY, CDR2 SVGAGI. This CDR3 is built from 16 residues. V was pared by 4 bases and J by 6 bases, with 6 bases of the junction left unmatched. In DNA, the CDR3 is TGTGCCAGCAGTTCCGGACTAGCGGGAGTTTCCAATGAGCAGTTCTTC. Amino acids: CASSSGLAGVSNEQFF.

V usage is TRBV7-8 and J usage is TRBJ2-7; D is unresolved. CDR1 SGHVS and CDR2 FQNEAQ come from the germline V gene. Between the trimmed V and J ends, which lost 5 bases and 2 bases, there was a span of 13 bases. CDR3 size: 14 residues. CDR3 protein: CASSLVGRTYEQYV. The CDR3 coding sequence is TGTGCCAGCAGCCTAGTGGGCAGGACCTACGAGCAGTACGTC.